The 7 T cell receptor beta chains listed next were all sequenced from one sample in a study of blood T cells in healthy people across ages. Primed by a sample-barcoded 5' primer and a J-beta primer mix, a second PCR proceeded for roughly 6 to 12 cycles. TCRdb recomputed calls from the 5' RACE reads with MiXCR, one row per CDR3 protein. The sample records about 1.4 million distinct CDR3 sequences, approximately 59% being singletons. Sequencing used blood. The source is a young man in good health.

For the CDR3, the DNA is TGCAGTGCTTCCTATGATAGCGGGAGGGGAGATACGCAGTATTTT. The encoded protein is CSASYDSGRGDTQYF. The genes are TRBV20-1 and TRBJ2-3, with TRBD2 matching over 11 bases. Germline CDR1 DFQATT, CDR2 SNEGSKA (reference sequence). The CDR3 contains 15 residues. V gave up 5 bases and J gave up 5 bases; unmatched junction bases: 9.

This sequence joins TRBV29-1 and TRBJ2-7, with no clear D. V lost 0 bases to trimming and J lost 4 bases, with 7 bases between them. The CDR3 covers 12 residues. The germline CDR1 and CDR2 sequences are SQVTM and ANQGSEA. The CDR3 sequence is CSVEDLRYEQYF. DNA of the CDR3: TGCAGCGTTGAAGATCTGAGGTACGAGCAGTACTTC.

This chain joins TRBV28 and TRBJ2-5; TRBD1 matches 8 bases. The CDR3 runs to 13 residues. Looked up from germline, CDR1 is MDHEN and CDR2 is SYDVKM. J gave up 1 base and V 8 bases, and 3 bases lay outside the gene matches. Here the CDR3 DNA reads TGTGCCAGCTTTGGACAGGGCCAAGAGACCCAGTACTTC. This codes for CASFGQGQETQYF.

V is TRBV28 and J is TRBJ2-1; possibly TRBD2 for D (6 bases). This CDR3 has 14 residues. Trimming pared 2 bases from V and 6 bases from J, leaving 11 bases between. Looked up from germline, CDR1 is MDHEN and CDR2 is SYDVKM. CDR3 in amino acids: CASSLIGGPNEQFF. The CDR3 bases are TGTGCCAGCAGTTTAATAGGAGGGCCCAATGAGCAGTTCTTC.

The chain carries TRBV29-1 and TRBJ2-7, with 11 positions matching TRBD2. The CDR3 spans 13 residues. The junction had 5 bases not matched to a gene; V was cut back by 7 bases and J by 3 bases. Germline CDR1 reads SQVTM; CDR2 reads ANQGSEA. The CDR3 protein is CSGLTSGSYEQYF. CDR3 DNA sequence: TGCAGCGGATTAACTAGCGGGAGCTACGAGCAGTACTTC.

This clonotype was observed a handful of times. This chain links TRBV28 with TRBJ2-3, with D tentatively TRBD2 (6 bases). The germline V gene encodes CDR1 MDHEN and CDR2 SYDVKM. Trimming removed 8 bases from V and 2 bases from J, with 14 bases in between. This CDR3 has 14 residues. This chain's CDR3 is CASRQGGSTDTQYF. In DNA form, the CDR3 reads TGTGCCAGCCGCCAGGGAGGTTCCACAGATACGCAGTATTTT.

The J gene is TRBJ2-5, the V gene TRBV7-9; a weak D match, TRBD2 (6 bases). Germline values: CDR1 SEHNR, CDR2 FQNEAQ (reference sequence). V lost 3 bases and J lost 1, with 12 bases in between. The CDR3 runs to 15 residues. The CDR3 protein is CASSFNRGFQETQYF. Written as DNA, the CDR3 is TGTGCCAGCAGCTTTAACCGGGGGTTCCAAGAGACCCAGTACTTC.